This T cell receptor (beta chain) emerged from a study of blood T cell repertoires in COVID-19. Whole-study context: There were acute and convalescent COVID-19 samples, and they came from the United States, Italy and Spain. Sources were T cells, B-cell-depleted T cells, or PBMCs; the material itself was cDNA or gDNA.

V lost 5 bases and J lost 4, with 16 bases in between. CDR3 length: 15 amino acids. Germline values: CDR1 SGHVS, CDR2 FNYEAQ. Original processing notes: How many nucleated cells were present was estimated from reference gene primer amplification. Profiled with immunoSEQ multiplex PCR; TCRdb holds only in-frame clones, not every one. V, J and clone size are those of that table, while D and trimming were read from the DNA. The sample has approximately 69,000 clones, 82% seen once; the top ten hold roughly 15%. Specimen: peripheral blood. The rearrangement links TRBV7-6 to TRBJ2-3; D unclear. The origin of this receptor is a woman aged 80 or over with acute or convalescent COVID-19. CDR3 loop: CASSKAPTWADTQYF. The CDR3 DNA sequence: TGTGCCAGCAGCAAAGCGCCTACTTGGGCAGATACGCAGTATTTT.